This TCR beta chain appears in the sequencing data of a study of blood T cell repertoires in COVID-19. Looking at the study overall: Spain, Italy and the United States supplied samples that represented acute and convalescent COVID-19. PBMCs, B-cell-depleted T cells, or T cells provided the cDNA or gDNA that made up the material.

As originally analysed: Estimates of nucleated cell counts were drawn from the amplification of reference gene primers. The method was immunoSEQ multiplex PCR; TCRdb's version includes in-frame clones alone and lacks a portion of them. The DNA gave D and trimming, while V, J and clone size come from that table. The table lists about 120,000 clones, over 70% of them singletons, with roughly 4% in the top ten. V shed 0 bases and J shed 3 bases, with 8 bases lying between them. Germline lookup yields CDR1 KGHSH and CDR2 LQKENI. The CDR3 contains 14 residues. The V and J genes are TRBV18 and TRBJ2-5; a weak D match, TRBD2 (5 bases). The sequenced material came from peripheral blood. This clonotype originated in a woman aged 50 to 60 with acute or convalescent COVID-19. CDR3 sequence reads: CASSPPSGEETQYF. CDR3 coding DNA: TGTGCCAGCTCACCACCCAGCGGAGAAGAGACCCAGTACTTC.